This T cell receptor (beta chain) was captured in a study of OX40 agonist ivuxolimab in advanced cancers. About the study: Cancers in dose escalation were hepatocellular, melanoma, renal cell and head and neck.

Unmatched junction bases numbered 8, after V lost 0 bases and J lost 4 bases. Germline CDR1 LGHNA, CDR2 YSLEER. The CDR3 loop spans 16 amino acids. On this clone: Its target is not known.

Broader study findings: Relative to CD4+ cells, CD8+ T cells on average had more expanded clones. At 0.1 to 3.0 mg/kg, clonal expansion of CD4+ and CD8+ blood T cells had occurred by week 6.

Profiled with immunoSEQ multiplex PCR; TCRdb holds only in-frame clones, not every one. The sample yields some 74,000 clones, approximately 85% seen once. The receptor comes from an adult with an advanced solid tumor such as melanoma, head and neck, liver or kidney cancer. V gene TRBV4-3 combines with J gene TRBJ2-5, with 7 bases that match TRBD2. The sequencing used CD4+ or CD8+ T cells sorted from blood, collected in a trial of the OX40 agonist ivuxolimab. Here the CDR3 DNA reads TGCGCCAGCAGCCAAGAGCACCCATGGGGGGGAGAGACCCAGTACTTC. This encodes CASSQEHPWGGETQYF.